The clone carrying this T cell receptor beta chain was recorded at least ten times. Its antigen is still unknown. TCRdb reanalysed the 5' RACE reads using MiXCR and keeps one entry per CDR3 protein. The table has approximately 130,000 distinct CDR3 sequences, about 10% seen once. CDR1 is DFQATT and CDR2 is SNEGSKA in the germline V gene (reference sequence). V lost 0 bases to trimming and J lost 3 bases; unmatched junction nucleotides: 5. The CDR3 length is 16 residues. The sample originates from a study of CD8 T cells in ankylosing spondylitis. General study results and limits: Reportedly, disease-linked clones are significantly enriched in ankylosing spondylitis patients' matched synovial fluid.

The sequenced sample was blood, either unsorted or a sorted T cell fraction (not recorded which). This TCR was sampled from a female donor with ankylosing spondylitis or in good health (not recorded which). The J gene is TRBJ2-1, the V gene TRBV20-1, with 10 nucleotides matching TRBD1. The CDR3 reads CSARDRDRGSYNEQFF. The CDR3, as DNA: TGCAGTGCTAGAGATCGGGACAGGGGAAGCTACAATGAGCAGTTCTTC.